The 21 T cell receptor beta chains listed next were all sequenced from one sample in a study of human T cells and chemical hapten exposure. Specified time point: patch test 2, 6 weeks after DPC sensitization. The treatment is: therapeutic diphenylcyclopropenone sensitization with weekly scalp DPC. From the RACE reads, TCRdb called clonotypes with MiXCR, one entry per CDR3 protein. The sample contains nearly 85,000 distinct CDR3 sequences, 9.5% to 13% of which appear only once. The material was whole blood, obtained in connection with sensitization to the hapten diphenylcyclopropenone (DPC). The receptors here all came from a man between 18 and 35 years old with alopecia areata. Some clones in this sample may be carry-over from other donors' samples.

The sample holds many counts of this clonotype. J is TRBJ1-3 and V is TRBV29-1; D remains unclear. V was shortened by 0 bases and J by 4 bases, with 7 bases between the two germline ends. CDR1 is SQVTM, CDR2 ANQGSEA, per germline. The CDR3 has 13 amino acids. CDR3 nucleotide sequence: TGCAGCGTTGAAGAAATCGAGGGAAACACCATATATTTT. Translation: CSVEEIEGNTIYF.

Many counts were recorded for this clonotype. The chain joins TRBV7-3 to TRBJ2-2; the D call may be TRBD1 or TRBD2 (5 bases each). Per germline, CDR1 SGHTA and CDR2 FQGTGA. V lost 3 bases and J 4 bases, leaving 21 bases between the germline ends. The CDR3 runs 18 residues. CDR3 nucleotide sequence: TGTGCCAGCAGCTTTGGTCGTGGGGGTCCGGTCGGCACCGGGGAGCTGTTTTTT. It translates to CASSFGRGGPVGTGELFF.

This clonotype was seen only a few times. The chain recombines TRBV27 with TRBJ2-3; D possibly corresponds to TRBD2 (5 bases). In germline, CDR1 is MNHEY, CDR2 SMNVEV (reference sequence). The V end lost 6 bases, the J end lost 1 base, and 5 bases lay between the germline ends. The CDR3 is 12 residues long. As DNA, the CDR3 is TGTGCCAGCAGGGGAGGCACAGATACGCAGTATTTT. Translated: CASRGGTDTQYF.

Only a few counts were recorded for this clonotype. This chain joins TRBV10-1 and TRBJ2-7; D is perhaps TRBD1 (5 bases). V was trimmed by 4 bases and J by 1 base, leaving 11 bases between them. Germline CDR1 reads WNHNN; CDR2 reads SYGVQD (reference sequence). The CDR3 runs 14 residues. DNA for the CDR3: TGCGCCAGCAGTGTAGTCCAGGGTTCCTACGAGCAGTACTTC. This sequence encodes CASSVVQGSYEQYF.

This chain links TRBV7-3 with TRBJ1-2; D ambiguous. The ends were cut back, 5 bases at V and 4 bases at J, with 17 bases in the middle. This CDR3 has 15 residues. Germline values: CDR1 SGHTA, CDR2 FQGTGA. CDR3 nucleotides: TGTGCCAGCAGCGCAACCCCCGGGTCCTCCTATGGCTACACCTTC. It encodes CASSATPGSSYGYTF.

J is TRBJ2-2 and V is TRBV12-3 or TRBV12-4; TRBD1 aligns across 8 bases. V was pared by 6 bases and J by 0 bases, with 3 bases of the junction left unmatched. This CDR3 spans 15 amino acids. In DNA form, the CDR3 reads TGTGCCAGCAGGAGGACAGGGTCGAACACCGGGGAGCTGTTTTTT. Encoded protein: CASRRTGSNTGELFF.

This clonotype has just a few counts. This chain connects TRBV11-3 to TRBJ2-4; D is perhaps TRBD2 (5 bases). The CDR3 runs 15 residues. CDR1 SGHNT and CDR2 YENEEA come from the germline V gene. V was shortened by 3 bases and J by 8 bases, with 17 bases between the two germline ends. CDR3 sequence: CASSFSSRFGDIQYF. In DNA, the CDR3 is TGTGCCAGCAGCTTTTCCTCCAGATTCGGGGACATTCAGTACTTC.

This clonotype has just a few counts. This chain links TRBV11-2 with TRBJ2-3, with D perhaps matching TRBD1 or TRBD2 (6 bases each). The CDR3 has 16 amino acids. Trimming stripped 4 bases from V and 5 bases from J, with 19 bases between. Germline loops: CDR1 SGHAT, CDR2 FQNNGV. Written as DNA, the CDR3 is TGTGCCAGCAGCTCGCTTTCCCGGGGGCATGAAGATACGCAGTATTTT. This gives the protein CASSSLSRGHEDTQYF.

J is TRBJ2-7 and V is TRBV11-2, with 13 nucleotides matching TRBD2. V shed 4 bases, J shed 2 bases, and the junction held 11 bases outside the gene matches. Germline-derived CDR1 and CDR2 are SGHAT and FQNNGV. The CDR3 spans 18 residues. The DNA of the CDR3 is TGTGCCAGCAGCTCCCGCCTCGGACTAGCGGGGGTAGCCTACGAGCAGTACTTC. Translated, it gives CASSSRLGLAGVAYEQYF.

In this sample, this clonotype turned up a few times. CDR3 sequence: CATARSNQPQHF. DNA for the CDR3: TGTGCCACCGCCCGGAGCAATCAGCCCCAGCATTTT. J is TRBJ1-5 and V is TRBV6-2 or TRBV6-3; D uncertain. The germline CDR1 and CDR2 sequences are MNHEY and SVGEGT. This CDR3 contains 12 residues. Trimming stripped 10 bases from V and 1 base from J, with 8 bases between.

This clonotype has more than one count but fewer than ten. The chain employs TRBV28 and TRBJ1-2; 7 positions match TRBD1. CDR3 length: 12 amino acids. CDR1 MDHEN and CDR2 SYDVKM come from the germline V gene. The CDR3 spells CATFGQGVGYTF. CDR3 bases: TGTGCGACCTTCGGCCAGGGGGTCGGCTACACCTTC.

The genes are TRBV5-1 and TRBJ1-5, with 8 bases fitting TRBD1. The CDR3 has 17 amino acids. The junction had 8 bases not matched to a gene; V was cut back by 3 bases and J by 0 bases. The V gene's germline CDR1 is SGHRS and CDR2 YFSETQ. The CDR3 region is CASSCRDRSLSNQPQHF. The CDR3 DNA is TGCGCCAGCAGCTGCCGGGACAGGAGCCTTAGCAATCAGCCCCAGCATTTT.

A single count supports this clonotype. A much larger clonotype is one base distant, so this may be a read error. The DNA of the CDR3 is TGTGCCAGCAGCAGTTGGGACGGGACCCCTGGAAACACCATATATTTT. Amino acids: CASSSWDGTPGNTIYF. The V and J genes are TRBV7-9 and TRBJ1-3, with D tentatively TRBD1 (5 bases). This CDR3 comprises 16 residues. V dropped 5 bases and J dropped 2 bases, with 16 bases sitting between them. The germline V gene has CDR1 SEHNR and CDR2 FQNEAQ (reference sequence).

V gene TRBV10-3 combines with J gene TRBJ2-7, with 7 bases matching TRBD2. With V trimmed by 4 bases and J by 6 bases, 3 bases remained unmatched. This CDR3 is built from 12 residues. Germline V gives CDR1 ENHRY, CDR2 SYGVKD. Here the CDR3 reads CAISGGGSEQYV. CDR3 bases: TGTGCCATCAGTGGCGGCGGGAGCGAGCAGTACGTC.

This clonotype has only a few counts. The chain is built from TRBV21-1 and TRBJ2-2; TRBD1, as called in the table, went unchecked against the DNA. TRBV21-1 is recorded as a pseudogene. The CDR3 is made up of 16 amino acids. CDR3 amino acids: CASSHTSQGAPGELFF. The DNA of the CDR3 is TGTGCCAGCAGCCATACCTCACAGGGGGCGCCCGGGGAGCTGTTTTTT.

At least ten counts were recorded for this clonotype. This chain uses TRBV5-5 with TRBJ2-2; the D is unclear. The V gene's germline CDR1 is SGHKS and CDR2 YYEKEE (reference sequence). V lost 3 bases and J lost 1, with 4 bases in between. This CDR3 contains 13 residues. This CDR3 is CASSSMNTGELFF. DNA for the CDR3: TGTGCCAGCAGCTCAATGAACACCGGGGAGCTGTTTTTT.

The gene calls are TRBV9 and TRBJ2-2; the D gene is possibly TRBD1 (5 bases). Germline loops: CDR1 SGDLS, CDR2 YYNGEE. V was cut by 1 base and J by 7 bases, with 8 bases left in between. CDR3 length: 13 residues. CDR3 protein: CASSVRGRGELFF. The DNA of the CDR3 is TGTGCCAGCAGCGTAAGGGGCCGCGGGGAGCTGTTTTTT.

This chain uses TRBV6-4 with TRBJ2-1, with D uncertain. In germline, CDR1 is MRHNA, CDR2 SNTAGT. This CDR3 has 13 residues. The V and J ends lost 6 bases and 6 bases respectively, with 12 bases between them. For the CDR3, the DNA is TGTGCCAGCAGAGCTCCTTGGTCCAATGAGCAGTTCTTC. This encodes CASRAPWSNEQFF.

This clonotype was counted at least ten times. J is TRBJ1-2 and V is TRBV19; the D is unclear. CDR1 is LNHDA and CDR2 is SQIVND in the germline V gene (reference sequence). V was pared by 5 bases and J by 5 bases, with 3 bases between. The CDR3 length is 10 residues. Written as DNA, the CDR3 is TGTGCCAGTAGTGGGTATGGCTACACCTTC. It encodes CASSGYGYTF.

In its sample, this clonotype was seen many times. The CDR3 spells CSVVAQLNPNYGYTF. Written as DNA, the CDR3 is TGCAGCGTTGTGGCCCAGCTTAACCCTAACTATGGCTACACCTTC. The genes are TRBV29-1 and TRBJ1-2; D unresolved. This CDR3 contains 15 residues. Deletions cut 4 bases from V and 0 bases from J, with 15 bases between. Looked up from germline, CDR1 is SQVTM and CDR2 is ANQGSEA.

The sample holds many counts of this clonotype. The chain joins TRBV19 to TRBJ2-2; the D gene is possibly TRBD1 (5 bases). The germline V and J ends were trimmed by 5 bases and 2 bases, with 9 bases remaining between them. Germline V gives CDR1 LNHDA, CDR2 SQIVND (reference sequence). CDR3 length: 14 amino acids. DNA of the CDR3: TGTGCCAGTAGTCCCAGGGTTAACACCGGGGAGCTGTTTTTT. As protein: CASSPRVNTGELFF.